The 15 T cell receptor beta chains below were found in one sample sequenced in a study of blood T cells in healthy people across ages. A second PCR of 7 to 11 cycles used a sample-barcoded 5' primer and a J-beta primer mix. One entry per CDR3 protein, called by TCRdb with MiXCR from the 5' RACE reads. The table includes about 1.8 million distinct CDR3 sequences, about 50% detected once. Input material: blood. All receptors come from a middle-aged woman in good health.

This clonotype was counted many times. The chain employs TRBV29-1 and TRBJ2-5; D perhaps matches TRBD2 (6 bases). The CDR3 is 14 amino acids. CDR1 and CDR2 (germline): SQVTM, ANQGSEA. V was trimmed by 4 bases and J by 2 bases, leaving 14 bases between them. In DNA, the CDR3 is TGCAGCGTTGGGACATGGGAGGAACAAGAGACCCAGTACTTC. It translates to CSVGTWEEQETQYF.

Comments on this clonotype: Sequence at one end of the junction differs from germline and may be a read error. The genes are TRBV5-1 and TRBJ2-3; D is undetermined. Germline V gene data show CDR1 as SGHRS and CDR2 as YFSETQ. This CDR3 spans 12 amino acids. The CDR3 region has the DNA TGCGCCAGCGGCTTGAAGGGAGATACGCAGTATTTT. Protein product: CASGLKGDTQYF. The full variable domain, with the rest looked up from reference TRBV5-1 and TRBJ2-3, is KAGVTQTPRYLIKTRGQQVTLSCSPISGHRSVSWYQQTPGQGLQFLFEYFSETQRNKGNFPGRFSGRQFSNSRSEMNVSTLELGDSALYLCASGLKGDTQYFGPGTRLTVL.

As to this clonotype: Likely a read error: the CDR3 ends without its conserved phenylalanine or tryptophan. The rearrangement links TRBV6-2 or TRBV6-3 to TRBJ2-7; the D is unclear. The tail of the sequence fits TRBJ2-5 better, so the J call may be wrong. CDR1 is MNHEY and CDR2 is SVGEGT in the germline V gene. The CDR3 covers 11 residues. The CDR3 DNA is TGTGCCAGCAGTCCCCAAGAGACCCAGTACCTC. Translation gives CASSPQETQYL.

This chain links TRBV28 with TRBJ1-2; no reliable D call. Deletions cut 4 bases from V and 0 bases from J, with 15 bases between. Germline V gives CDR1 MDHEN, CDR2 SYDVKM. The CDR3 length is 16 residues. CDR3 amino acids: CASSSNRVGANYGYTF. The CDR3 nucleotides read TGTGCCAGCAGTTCTAATAGGGTGGGAGCTAACTATGGCTACACCTTC.

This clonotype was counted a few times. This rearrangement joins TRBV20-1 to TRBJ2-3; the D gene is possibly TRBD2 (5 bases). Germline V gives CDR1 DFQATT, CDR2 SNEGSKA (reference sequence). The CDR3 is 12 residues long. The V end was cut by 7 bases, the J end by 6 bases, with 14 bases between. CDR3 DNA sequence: TGCAGTGGAATCTTTAGCGTGGATACGCAGTATTTT. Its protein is CSGIFSVDTQYF.

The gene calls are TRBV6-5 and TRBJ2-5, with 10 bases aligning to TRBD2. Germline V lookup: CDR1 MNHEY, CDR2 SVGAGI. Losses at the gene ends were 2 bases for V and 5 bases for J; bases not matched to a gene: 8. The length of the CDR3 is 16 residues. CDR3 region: CASSYGLAAFQETQYF. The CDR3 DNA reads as TGTGCCAGCAGTTACGGACTAGCGGCCTTCCAGGAGACCCAGTACTTC.

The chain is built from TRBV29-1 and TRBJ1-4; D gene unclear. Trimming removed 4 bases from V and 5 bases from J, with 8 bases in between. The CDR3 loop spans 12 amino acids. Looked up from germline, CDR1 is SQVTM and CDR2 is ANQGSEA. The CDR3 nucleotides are TGCAGCGTTGTAGGGTCAAATGAAAAACTGTTTTTT. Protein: CSVVGSNEKLFF. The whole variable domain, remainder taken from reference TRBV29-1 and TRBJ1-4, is SAVISQKPSRDICQRGTSLTIQCQVDSQVTMMFWYRQQPGQSLTLIATANQGSEATYESGFVIDKFPISRPNLTFSTLTVSNMSPEDSSIYLCSVVGSNEKLFFGSGTQLSVL.

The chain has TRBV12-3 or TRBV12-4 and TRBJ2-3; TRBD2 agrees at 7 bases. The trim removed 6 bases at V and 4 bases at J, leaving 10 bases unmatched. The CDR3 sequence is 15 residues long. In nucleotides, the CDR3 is TGTGCCAGCAGACCGGGACTAACTAGCGCAGATACGCAGTATTTT. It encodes CASRPGLTSADTQYF.

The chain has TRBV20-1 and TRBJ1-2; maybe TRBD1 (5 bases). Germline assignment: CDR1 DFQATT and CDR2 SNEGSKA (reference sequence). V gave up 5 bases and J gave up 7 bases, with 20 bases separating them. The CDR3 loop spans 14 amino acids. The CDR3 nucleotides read TGCAGTGCTGTCTCGCCAAGTTTGGGGACTGGCTACACCTTC. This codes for CSAVSPSLGTGYTF.

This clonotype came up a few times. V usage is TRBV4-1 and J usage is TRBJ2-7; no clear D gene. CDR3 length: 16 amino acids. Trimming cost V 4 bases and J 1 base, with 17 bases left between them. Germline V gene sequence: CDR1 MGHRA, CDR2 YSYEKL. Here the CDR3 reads CASSPTPPPESYEQYF. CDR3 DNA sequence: TGCGCCAGCAGCCCGACTCCTCCTCCCGAATCCTACGAGCAGTACTTC.

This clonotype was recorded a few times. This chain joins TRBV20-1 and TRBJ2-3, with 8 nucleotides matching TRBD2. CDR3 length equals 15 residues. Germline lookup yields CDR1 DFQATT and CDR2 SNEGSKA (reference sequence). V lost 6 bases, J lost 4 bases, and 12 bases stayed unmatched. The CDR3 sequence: CSARSYSGAADTQYF. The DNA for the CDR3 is TGCAGTGCCCGCTCGTATAGCGGGGCGGCAGATACGCAGTATTTT.

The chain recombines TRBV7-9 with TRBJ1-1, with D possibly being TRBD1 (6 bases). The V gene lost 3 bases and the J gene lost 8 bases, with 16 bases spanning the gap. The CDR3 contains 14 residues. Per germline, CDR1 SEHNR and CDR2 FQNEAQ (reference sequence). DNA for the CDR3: TGTGCCAGCAGCTTTGAGGGGGGACCCATAGAAGCTTTCTTT. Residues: CASSFEGGPIEAFF.

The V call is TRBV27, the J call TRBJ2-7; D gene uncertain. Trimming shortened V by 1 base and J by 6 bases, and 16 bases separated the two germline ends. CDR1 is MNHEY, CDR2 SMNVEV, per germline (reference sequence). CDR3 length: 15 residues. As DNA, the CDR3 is TGTGCCAGCAGTTTATTTTATAAGGGAAGCTGCGAGCAGTACTTC. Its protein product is CASSLFYKGSCEQYF.

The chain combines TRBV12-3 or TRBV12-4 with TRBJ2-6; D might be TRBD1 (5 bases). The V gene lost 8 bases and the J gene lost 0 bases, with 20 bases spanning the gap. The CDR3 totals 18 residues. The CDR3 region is CASARAGPTFSGANVLTF. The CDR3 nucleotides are TGTGCCAGCGCAAGGGCAGGGCCAACCTTCTCTGGGGCCAACGTCCTGACTTTC.

The CDR3 nucleotides read TGCAGTGCCGAGGTCCAGACGAACACTGAAGCTTTCTTT. Its protein is CSAEVQTNTEAFF. This chain uses TRBV20-1 with TRBJ1-1; unclear D gene. The CDR3 has 13 amino acids. Trimming removed 6 bases from V and 1 base from J, with 12 bases in between. CDR1 is DFQATT, CDR2 SNEGSKA, per germline (reference sequence).